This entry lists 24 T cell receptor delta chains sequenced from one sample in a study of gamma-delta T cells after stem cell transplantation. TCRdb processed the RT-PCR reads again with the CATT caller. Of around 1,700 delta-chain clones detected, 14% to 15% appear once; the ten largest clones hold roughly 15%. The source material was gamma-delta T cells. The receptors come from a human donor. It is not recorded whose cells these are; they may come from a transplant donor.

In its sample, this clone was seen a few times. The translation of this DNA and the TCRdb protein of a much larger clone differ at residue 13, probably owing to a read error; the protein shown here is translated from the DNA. CDR3 in DNA: TGTGCCTGTGACACCGTACTGGGAGGCTCCTGGGACGCCCGACAGATGTTTTTC. Its protein is CACDTVLGGSWDARQMFF. The V and J genes are TRDV2 and TRDJ3; D is possibly TRDD3 (6 bases). This CDR3 is 18 amino acids long. Germline V CDR1 and CDR2: GEAIGNYY, EKD.

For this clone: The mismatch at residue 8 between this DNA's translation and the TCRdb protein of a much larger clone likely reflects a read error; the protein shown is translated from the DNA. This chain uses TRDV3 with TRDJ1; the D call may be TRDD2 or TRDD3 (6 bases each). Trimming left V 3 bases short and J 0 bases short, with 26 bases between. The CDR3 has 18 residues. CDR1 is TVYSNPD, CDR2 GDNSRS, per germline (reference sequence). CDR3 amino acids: CAFLPLLEDTGYTDKLIF. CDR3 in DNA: TGTGCCTTCCTTCCCTTACTGGAGGATACCGGCTACACCGATAAACTCATCTTT. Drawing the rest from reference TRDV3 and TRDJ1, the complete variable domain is CDKVTQSSPDQTVASGSEVVLLCTYDTVYSNPDLFWYRIRPDYSFQFVFYGDNSRSEGADFTQGRFSVKHILTQKAFHLVISPVRTEDSATYYCAFLPLLEDTGYTDKLIFGKGTRVTVEP.

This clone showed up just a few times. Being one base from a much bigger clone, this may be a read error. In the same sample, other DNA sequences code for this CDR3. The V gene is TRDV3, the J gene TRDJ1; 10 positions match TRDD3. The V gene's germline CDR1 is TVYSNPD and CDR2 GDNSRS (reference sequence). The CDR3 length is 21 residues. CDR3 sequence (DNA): TGCGCCTGGTGGGCCTACAAAGTACGGGCAGGGGGACTGGGGGATACCGATAAACTCATCTTT. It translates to CAWWAYKVRAGGLGDTDKLIF.

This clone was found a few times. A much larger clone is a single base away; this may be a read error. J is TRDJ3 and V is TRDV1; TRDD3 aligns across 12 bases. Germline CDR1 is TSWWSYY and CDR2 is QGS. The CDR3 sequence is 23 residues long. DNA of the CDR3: TGTGCTCTTGGGGAAATAGTACTGGGGGATACAGGGGGCTGCTCCTGGGACGCCCGACAGATGTTTTTC. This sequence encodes CALGEIVLGDTGGCSWDARQMFF.

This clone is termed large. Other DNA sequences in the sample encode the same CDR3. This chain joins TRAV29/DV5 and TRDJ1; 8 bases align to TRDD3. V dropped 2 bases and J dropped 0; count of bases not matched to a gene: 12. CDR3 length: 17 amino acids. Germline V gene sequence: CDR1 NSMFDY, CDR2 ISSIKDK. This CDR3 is CAARGIPSDPYTDKLIF. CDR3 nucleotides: TGTGCAGCAAGGGGGATACCCTCCGATCCGTACACCGATAAACTCATCTTT.

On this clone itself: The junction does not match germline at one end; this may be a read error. CDR3 DNA: TGTGCCATTGGTTCGGGTGTTGGCCTTCCCACCGCTAAACTCATCTTT. Residues: CAIGSGVGLPTAKLIF. The genes are TRDV3 and TRDJ1, with a weak D call TRDD2 (6 bases). The CDR3 loop spans 16 amino acids. From germline, CDR1 is TVYSNPD and CDR2 GDNSRS (reference sequence).

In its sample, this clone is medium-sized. CDR3 sequence: CALGEHGWGTDKLIF. The CDR3, as DNA: TGTGCTCTTGGGGAACATGGCTGGGGGACCGATAAACTCATCTTT. The chain uses TRDV1 and TRDJ1, with TRDD3 identical over 7 bases. The CDR3 runs to 15 residues. The germline gives CDR1 TSWWSYY, CDR2 QGS. The V and J ends lost 1 base and 2 bases, in that order; junction bases with no gene match: 4.

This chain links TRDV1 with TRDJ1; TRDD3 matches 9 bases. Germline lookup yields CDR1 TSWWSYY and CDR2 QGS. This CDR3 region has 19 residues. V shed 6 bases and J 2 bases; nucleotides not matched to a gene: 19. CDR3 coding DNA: TGTGCTCTTGGACACGACTTCCTGAGCCCGACTGGGGGAACCGATAAACTCATCTTT. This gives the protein CALGHDFLSPTGGTDKLIF.

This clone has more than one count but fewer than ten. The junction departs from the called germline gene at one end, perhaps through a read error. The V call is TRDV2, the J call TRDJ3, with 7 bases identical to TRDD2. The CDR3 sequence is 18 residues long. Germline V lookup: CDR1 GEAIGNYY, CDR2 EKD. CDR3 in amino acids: CACDTVVMPSCYTLQMFF. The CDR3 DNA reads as TGTGCCTGTGACACCGTGGTGATGCCTTCCTGTTACACCCTACAGATGTTTTTC.

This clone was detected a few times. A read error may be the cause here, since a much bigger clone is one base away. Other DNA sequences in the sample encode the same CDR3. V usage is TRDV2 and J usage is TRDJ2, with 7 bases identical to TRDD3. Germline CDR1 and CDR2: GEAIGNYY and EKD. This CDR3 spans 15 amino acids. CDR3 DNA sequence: TGCGCCTGTGACGCCCTAGGGGATATTAAGACACAACTCTTCTTT. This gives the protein CACDALGDIKTQLFF.

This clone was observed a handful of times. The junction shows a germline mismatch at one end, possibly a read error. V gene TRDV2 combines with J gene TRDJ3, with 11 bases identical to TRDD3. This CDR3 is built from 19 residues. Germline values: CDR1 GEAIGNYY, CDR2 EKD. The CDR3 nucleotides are TGTGCCTGTGACTCTGGGGGATACACAAGCTCCTTGGACACCCGACAGATGTTTTTC. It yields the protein CACDSGGYTSSLDTRQMFF.

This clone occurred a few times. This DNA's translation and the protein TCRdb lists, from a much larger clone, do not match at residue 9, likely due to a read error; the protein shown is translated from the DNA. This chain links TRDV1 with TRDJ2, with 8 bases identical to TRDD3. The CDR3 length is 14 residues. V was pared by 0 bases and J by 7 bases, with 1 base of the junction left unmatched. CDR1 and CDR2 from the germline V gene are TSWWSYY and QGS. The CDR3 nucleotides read TGTGCTCTTGGGGAACTGGGGGATATAGCACAACTCTTCTTT. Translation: CALGELGDIAQLFF.

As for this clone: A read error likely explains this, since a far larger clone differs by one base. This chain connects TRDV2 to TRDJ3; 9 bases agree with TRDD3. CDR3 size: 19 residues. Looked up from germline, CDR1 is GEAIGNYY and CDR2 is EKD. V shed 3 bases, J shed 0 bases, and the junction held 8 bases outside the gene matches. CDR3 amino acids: CACDAGGCTSSWDTRQMFF. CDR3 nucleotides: TGTGCCTGTGACGCTGGGGGATGCACAAGCTCCTGGGACACCCGACAGATGTTTTTC.

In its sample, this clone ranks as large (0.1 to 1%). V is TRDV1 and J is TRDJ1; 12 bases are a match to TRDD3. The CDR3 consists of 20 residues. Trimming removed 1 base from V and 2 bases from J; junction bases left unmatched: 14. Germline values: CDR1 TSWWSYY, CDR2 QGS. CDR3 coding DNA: TGTGCTCTTGGGGAACGGTGCGCTCACTGGGGGATACACCCAACCGATAAACTCATCTTT. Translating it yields CALGERCAHWGIHPTDKLIF.

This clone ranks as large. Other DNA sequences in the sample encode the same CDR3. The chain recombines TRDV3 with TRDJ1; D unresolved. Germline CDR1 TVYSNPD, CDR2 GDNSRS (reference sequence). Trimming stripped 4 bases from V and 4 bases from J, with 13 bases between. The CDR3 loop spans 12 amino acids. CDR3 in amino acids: CASTRPLDKLIF. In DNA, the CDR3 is TGTGCCTCCACTCGTCCCCTCGATAAACTCATCTTT.

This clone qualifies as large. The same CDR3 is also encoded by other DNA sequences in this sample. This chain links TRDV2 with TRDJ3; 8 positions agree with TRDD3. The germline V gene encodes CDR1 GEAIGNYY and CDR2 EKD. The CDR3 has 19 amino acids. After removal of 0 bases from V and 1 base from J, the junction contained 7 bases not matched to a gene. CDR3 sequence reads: CACDTVTGGPSWDTRQMFF. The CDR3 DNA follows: TGTGCCTGTGACACCGTGACTGGGGGTCCTTCCTGGGACACCCGACAGATGTTTTTC.

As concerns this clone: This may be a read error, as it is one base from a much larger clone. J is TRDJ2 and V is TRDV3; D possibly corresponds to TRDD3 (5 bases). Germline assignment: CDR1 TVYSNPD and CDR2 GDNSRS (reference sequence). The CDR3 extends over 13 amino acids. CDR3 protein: CAFRAGTTAKLFF. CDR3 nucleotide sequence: TGTGCCTTTCGTGCGGGGACGACAGCAAAACTCTTCTTT.

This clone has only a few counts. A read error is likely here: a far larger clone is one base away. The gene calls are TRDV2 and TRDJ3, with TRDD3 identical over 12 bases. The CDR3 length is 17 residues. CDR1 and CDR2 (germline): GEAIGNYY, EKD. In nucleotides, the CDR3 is TGTGCCTGTGATACTGGGGGATACTCCTGGGACACCCGACATATGTTTTTC. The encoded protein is CACDTGGYSWDTRHMFF.

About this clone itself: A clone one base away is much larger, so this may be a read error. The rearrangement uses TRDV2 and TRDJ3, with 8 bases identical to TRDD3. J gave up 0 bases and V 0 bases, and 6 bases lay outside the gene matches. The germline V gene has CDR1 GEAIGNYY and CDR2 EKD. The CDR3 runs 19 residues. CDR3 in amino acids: CACDTVLGGCSWDTRQMFF. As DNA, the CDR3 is TGTGCCTGTGACACCGTACTGGGGGGGTGCTCCTGGGACACCCGACAGATGTTTTTC.

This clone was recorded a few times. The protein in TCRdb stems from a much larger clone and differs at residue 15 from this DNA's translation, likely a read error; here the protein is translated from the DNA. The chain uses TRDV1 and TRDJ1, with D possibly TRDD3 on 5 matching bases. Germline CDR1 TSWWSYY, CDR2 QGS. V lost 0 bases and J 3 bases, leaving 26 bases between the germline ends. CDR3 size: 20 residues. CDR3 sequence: CALGELSGWGTGLVADKLIF. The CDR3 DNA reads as TGTGCTCTTGGGGAACTGTCCGGTTGGGGAACTGGCCTCGTCGCCGATAAACTCATCTTT.

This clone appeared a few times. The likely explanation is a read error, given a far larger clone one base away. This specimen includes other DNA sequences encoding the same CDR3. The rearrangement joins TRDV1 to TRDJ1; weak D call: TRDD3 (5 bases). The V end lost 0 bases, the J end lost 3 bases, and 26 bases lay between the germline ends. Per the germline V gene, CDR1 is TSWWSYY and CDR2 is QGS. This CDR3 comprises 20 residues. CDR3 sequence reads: CALGELSGWGTGLVSDKLIF. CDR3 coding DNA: TGTGCTCTTGGGGAACTGTCTGGTTGGGGAACTGGCCTCGTCTCCGATAAACTCATCTTT.

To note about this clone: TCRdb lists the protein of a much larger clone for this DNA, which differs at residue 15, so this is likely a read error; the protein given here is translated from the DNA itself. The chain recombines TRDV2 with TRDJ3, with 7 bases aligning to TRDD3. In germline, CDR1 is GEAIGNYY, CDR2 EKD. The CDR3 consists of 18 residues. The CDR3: CACDPLGVPSWDTRRMFF. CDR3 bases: TGTGCCTGTGACCCCCTGGGGGTCCCCTCCTGGGACACCCGACGGATGTTTTTC.

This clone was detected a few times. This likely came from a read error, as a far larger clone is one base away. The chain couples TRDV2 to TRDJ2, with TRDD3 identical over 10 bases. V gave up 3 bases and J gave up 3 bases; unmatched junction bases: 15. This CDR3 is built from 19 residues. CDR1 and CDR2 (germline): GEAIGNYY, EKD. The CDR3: CACDPTGGCNLPLTAQLFF. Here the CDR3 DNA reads TGTGCCTGTGACCCTACTGGGGGATGCAATCTGCCTCTGACAGCACAACTCTTCTTT.

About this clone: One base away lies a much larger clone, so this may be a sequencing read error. CDR3: CALGSKEPRTRWGTSSWDTRQMFF. The CDR3 DNA follows: TGTGCTCTTGGCTCAAAGGAACCCAGGACGCGCTGGGGGACAAGCTCCTGGGACACCCGACAGATGTTTTTC. This sequence joins TRDV1 and TRDJ3; 8 bases align to TRDD3. Germline values: CDR1 TSWWSYY, CDR2 QGS. This CDR3 contains 24 residues. Trimming took 6 bases from V and 0 from J; bases not matched to a gene: 25.